The source of this TCR beta chain is a study of T cell repertoires in cytomegalovirus infection. On the study more broadly: HLA-B-restricted CMV epitopes that are well studied were used alongside recently identified HLA-C-restricted ones. From public TCR beta signatures came an indication of both CMV infection and matching HLA type.

TCRdb analysed the reads with MiXCR anew, one entry per CDR3 protein. The table includes roughly 280,000 distinct CDR3 sequences, approximately 22% detected once. V lost 4 bases and J lost 6; bases outside the gene matches: 16. This CDR3 has 17 amino acids. The germline CDR1 and CDR2 sequences are SGHNT and YYREEE (reference sequence). This clonotype was observed many times. What it binds is unknown. The chain combines TRBV5-4 with TRBJ2-3; 8 bases line up with TRBD2. Source: cultured PBMCs, taken from culture after CMV antigen stimulation. This sequence originates from a human donor in good health (CMV status not recorded). Some clones in this sample may be carry-over from other donors' samples. The chain's CDR3 is CASSRPSSGWGSDTQYF. CDR3 bases: TGTGCCAGCAGCCGACCCTCTAGCGGGTGGGGCTCGGATACGCAGTATTTT. Looking up the rest from reference TRBV5-4 and TRBJ2-3 gives the full variable domain: ETGVTQSPTHLIKTRGQQVTLRCSSQSGHNTVSWYQQALGQGPQFIFQYYREEENGRGNFPPRFSGLQFPNYSSELNVNALELDDSALYLCASSRPSSGWGSDTQYFGPGTRLTVL.